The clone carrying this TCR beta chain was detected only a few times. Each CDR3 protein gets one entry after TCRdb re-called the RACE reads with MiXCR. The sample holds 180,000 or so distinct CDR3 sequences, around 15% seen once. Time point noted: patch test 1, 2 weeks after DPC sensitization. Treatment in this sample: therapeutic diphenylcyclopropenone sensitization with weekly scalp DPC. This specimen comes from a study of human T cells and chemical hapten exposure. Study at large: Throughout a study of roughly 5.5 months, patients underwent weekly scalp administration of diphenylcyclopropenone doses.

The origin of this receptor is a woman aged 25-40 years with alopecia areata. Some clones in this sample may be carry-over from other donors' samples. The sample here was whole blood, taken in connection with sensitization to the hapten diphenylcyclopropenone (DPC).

The CDR3 bases are TGCGCCAGCAGCCAAGCCCGGACAGGGGGTCAAGATACGCAGTATTTT. It yields the protein CASSQARTGGQDTQYF. The chain has TRBV4-3 and TRBJ2-3; 10 bases align to TRBD1. V shed 1 base and J 5 bases; nucleotides not matched to a gene: 6. Germline lookup yields CDR1 LGHNA and CDR2 YSLEER. CDR3 size: 16 residues.